The clone carrying this T cell receptor (beta chain) has a single count. The sample belongs to a study of PD-1 blockade in classical Hodgkin lymphoma. The time point denotes: cycle 4 day 1 (C4D1), after less than 7 weeks of nivolumab. Relapse after autologous stem cell transplantation occurred in every patient, and brentuximab vedotin exposure varied. Thawed PBMCs were the source of CD8+ T cells, obtained through magnetic negative selection. Sequencing used immunoSEQ multiplex PCR; TCRdb keeps in-frame clones, though not all of them. The repertoire holds 4,200 or so clones, with roughly 72% as singletons. The specimen was CD8+ T cells from blood, collected before the fourth cycle of nivolumab. The sequence came from a human donor with classical Hodgkin lymphoma.

The CDR3 is CASGPMSGTGELFF. The CDR3, as DNA: TGCGCCAGCGGACCTATGAGCGGGACCGGGGAGCTGTTTTTT. This chain connects TRBV10-2 to TRBJ2-2, with D possibly being TRBD2 (6 bases). The CDR3 extends over 14 amino acids. Germline loops: CDR1 WSHSY, CDR2 SAAADI. With 8 bases removed from V and 5 bases from J, the gap between germline ends came to 15 bases.